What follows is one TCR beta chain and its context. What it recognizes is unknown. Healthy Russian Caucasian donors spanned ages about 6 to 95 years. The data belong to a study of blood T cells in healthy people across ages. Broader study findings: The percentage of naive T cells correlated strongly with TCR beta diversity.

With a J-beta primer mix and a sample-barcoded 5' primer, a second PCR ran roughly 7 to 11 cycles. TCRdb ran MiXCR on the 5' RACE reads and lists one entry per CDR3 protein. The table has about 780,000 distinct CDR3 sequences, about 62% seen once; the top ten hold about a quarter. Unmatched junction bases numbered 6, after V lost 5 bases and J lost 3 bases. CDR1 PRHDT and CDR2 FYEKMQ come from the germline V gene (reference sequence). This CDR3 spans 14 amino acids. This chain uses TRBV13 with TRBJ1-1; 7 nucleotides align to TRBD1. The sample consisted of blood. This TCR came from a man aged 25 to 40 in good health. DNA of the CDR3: TGTGCCAGCAGCGGCCAGGGGGTTGACACTGAAGCTTTCTTT. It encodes CASSGQGVDTEAFF. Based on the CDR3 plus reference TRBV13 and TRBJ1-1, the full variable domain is AAGVIQSPRHLIKEKRETATLKCYPIPRHDTVYWYQQGPGQDPQFLISFYEKMQSDKGSIPDRFSAQQFSDYHSELNMSSLELGDSALYFCASSGQGVDTEAFFGQGTRLTVV.